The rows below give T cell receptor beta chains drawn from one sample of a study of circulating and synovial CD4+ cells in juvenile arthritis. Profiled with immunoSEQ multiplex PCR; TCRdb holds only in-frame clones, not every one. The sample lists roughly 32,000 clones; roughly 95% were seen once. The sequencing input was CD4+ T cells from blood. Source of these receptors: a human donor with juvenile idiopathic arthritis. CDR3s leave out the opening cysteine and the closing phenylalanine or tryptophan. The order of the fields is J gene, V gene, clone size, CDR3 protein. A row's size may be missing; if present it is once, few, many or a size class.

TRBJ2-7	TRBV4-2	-	ASSPGGGPTSSYEQY
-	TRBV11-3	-	ASSYRPGDEQY
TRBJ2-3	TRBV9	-	ASSEGSVLTDTQY
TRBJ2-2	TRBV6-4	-	ASSDNLRGAQSGELF
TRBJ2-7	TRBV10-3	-	AISDRGGARIIPYEQY
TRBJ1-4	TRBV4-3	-	ASSPLSREQLF
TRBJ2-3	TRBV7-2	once	ASSLAMASTDTQY
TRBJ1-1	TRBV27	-	ASSFVPGRGLVEAF
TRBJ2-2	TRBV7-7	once	ASSSTSGRSDTGELF
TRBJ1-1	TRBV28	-	ASSSQPPRVTEAF
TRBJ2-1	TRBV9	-	ASSVDGGSRQGQF
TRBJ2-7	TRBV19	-	ASSQTSGASYEQY
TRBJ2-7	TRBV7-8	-	ASSLGASPGAYEQY
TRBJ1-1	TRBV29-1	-	SAERTGEAF
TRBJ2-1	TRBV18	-	ASSPSGGGIYNEQF
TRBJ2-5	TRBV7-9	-	ASRRVETQY
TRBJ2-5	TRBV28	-	ASTSGQVPQETQY
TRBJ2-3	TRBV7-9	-	ASSSGGTDDTDTQY
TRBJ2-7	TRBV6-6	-	ASSYPRGRNYEQY
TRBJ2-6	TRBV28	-	ASSSGSTGANVLT
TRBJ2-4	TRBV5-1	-	ASSLAKGLAGDGYIQY
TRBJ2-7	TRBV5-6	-	ASSLDGTGTYEQY
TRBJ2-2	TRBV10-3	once	AISGAGTETGELF
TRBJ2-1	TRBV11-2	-	ASSSTSGKYNEQF
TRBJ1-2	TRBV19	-	ASSGGQGFGYT